Presented here are 27 T cell receptor beta chains from one specimen sequenced in a study of vaccination and CD4 T cells after COVID-19. No antigen has been identified for these receptors. Noted treatment: roughly ten-day PBMC culture with coronavirus spike peptide pools or control peptides (ViraFEST assay). Cultured CD4+ T-cell DNA underwent Oncomine TCR Beta short-read sequencing. One entry per CDR3 protein results from TCRdb running MiXCR on the PCR reads. This table has about 6,600 distinct CDR3 sequences, roughly 50% appearing once. Sequences were obtained from CD4+ T cells from blood, cultured in vitro. The receptors here all came from a human donor who had recovered from COVID-19.

The chain is built from TRBV2 and TRBJ1-5, with 7 bases matching TRBD1. Germline CDR1 reads SNHLY; CDR2 reads FYNNEI. The CDR3 consists of 13 residues. Germline trimming cut 6 bases from V and 1 base from J; bases unmatched to any gene: 0. CDR3 sequence: CASRGQSNQPQHF. CDR3 in DNA: TGTGCCAGCAGGGGACAGAGCAATCAGCCCCAGCATTTT.

This clonotype counts as large. V gene TRBV5-1 combines with J gene TRBJ2-5; no clear D gene. Germline V gives CDR1 SGHRS, CDR2 YFSETQ. The CDR3 covers 14 residues. The V gene lost 5 bases and the J gene lost 1 base, with 12 bases spanning the gap. CDR3 sequence reads: CASRGFAVQETQYF. For the CDR3, the DNA is TGCGCCAGCAGGGGCTTTGCGGTCCAAGAGACCCAGTACTTC.

The chain joins TRBV11-2 to TRBJ2-7; D remains unclear. CDR3 size: 13 residues. Germline V CDR1 and CDR2: SGHAT, FQNNGV. Deletions cut 4 bases from V and 3 bases from J, with 10 bases between. CDR3 residues: CASSYSTGYEQYF. The CDR3 region has the DNA TGTGCCAGCAGCTATTCGACGGGCTACGAGCAGTACTTC.

The chain employs TRBV2 and TRBJ1-1; TRBD1 matches at 9 bases. Germline CDR1 reads SNHLY; CDR2 reads FYNNEI. The V segment lost 6 bases and the J segment 10 bases; nucleotides outside the gene matches: 6. The CDR3 consists of 12 residues. This CDR3 reads CASSADRGPAFF. CDR3 bases: TGTGCCAGCAGCGCGGACAGGGGCCCAGCTTTCTTT.

V usage is TRBV6-2 or TRBV6-3 and J usage is TRBJ2-7, with a weak D call TRBD1 (5 bases). V dropped 5 bases and J dropped 12 bases, with 17 bases sitting between them. CDR3 size: 12 residues. The germline V gene encodes CDR1 MNHEY and CDR2 SVGEGT. For the CDR3, the DNA is TGTGCCAGCAGTGCCCGCCAGGGTGTTATGTACTTC. Its protein is CASSARQGVMYF.

This chain uses TRBV7-3 with TRBJ2-1; 9 bases align to TRBD2. There are 16 residues in the CDR3. With 5 bases clipped from V and 4 bases from J, the junction kept 9 bases outside the gene matches. CDR1 SGHTA and CDR2 FQGTGA come from the germline V gene. CDR3 region: CASSPGAGGPYNEQFF. DNA of the CDR3: TGTGCCAGCAGCCCAGGGGCGGGGGGGCCGTACAATGAGCAGTTCTTC.

V is TRBV7-2 and J is TRBJ1-2, with 9 positions matching TRBD1. CDR3 size: 16 residues. Trimming cost V 4 bases and J 8 bases; bases outside gene matches: 14. Germline V gene sequence: CDR1 SGHTA, CDR2 FQGNSA. CDR3: CASSWATQGAARGYTF. Written as DNA, the CDR3 is TGTGCCAGCAGCTGGGCAACACAGGGGGCAGCAAGAGGCTACACCTTC.

J is TRBJ2-3 and V is TRBV5-4, with a possible D match to TRBD1 (6 bases). CDR1 and CDR2 (germline): SGHNT, YYREEE (reference sequence). This CDR3 region has 14 residues. Trimming cost V 4 bases and J 6 bases, with 15 bases left between them. CDR3 nucleotides: TGTGCCAGCAGCGACTCAGGGGTCAGGGATACGCAGTATTTT. Translating it yields CASSDSGVRDTQYF.

This clonotype is deemed large. This chain connects TRBV10-3 to TRBJ2-2; D is unresolved. In germline, CDR1 is ENHRY, CDR2 SYGVKD. The CDR3 is 11 amino acids. V lost 0 bases and J lost 7, with 0 bases in between. The CDR3 DNA sequence: TGTGCCATCAGTGAGTCCGGGGAGCTGTTTTTT. Translated: CAISESGELFF.

There are a few counts of this clonotype. The chain couples TRBV11-1 to TRBJ1-5; 8 bases match TRBD1. Germline CDR1 and CDR2: SGHAT and FQDESV (reference sequence). The CDR3 has 13 residues. V shed 4 bases and J 4 bases; nucleotides not matched to a gene: 0. The CDR3, as DNA: TGTGCCAGCAGCTGGGACAGGAATCAGCCCCAGCATTTT. Translating gives CASSWDRNQPQHF.

The rearrangement links TRBV4-2 to TRBJ1-2, with 10 bases fitting TRBD1. CDR3 size: 14 residues. With V trimmed by 4 bases and J by 5 bases, 4 bases remained unmatched. Germline V lookup: CDR1 LGHNA, CDR2 YNFKEQ. The CDR3 DNA reads as TGTGCCAGCAGCCCAGGACAGGGGGATTATGGCTACACCTTC. This gives the protein CASSPGQGDYGYTF.

The CDR3 DNA reads as TGTGCCAGCAGCCGGGACAGGGGGAAGTACTTC. It yields the protein CASSRDRGKYF. This chain uses TRBV6-1 with TRBJ2-7, with 11 bases that match TRBD1. The length of the CDR3 is 11 residues. Looked up from germline, CDR1 is MNHNS and CDR2 is SASEGT. The trim removed 6 bases at V and 11 bases at J, leaving 3 bases unmatched.

The V gene is TRBV5-4, the J gene TRBJ1-1, with D maybe TRBD1 (6 bases). CDR1 is SGHNT and CDR2 is YYREEE in the germline V gene (reference sequence). The CDR3 extends over 14 amino acids. Trimming stripped 4 bases from V and 1 base from J, with 11 bases between. The CDR3 region has the DNA TGTGCCAGCAGCCCCGGACAGCCGAACACTGAAGCTTTCTTT. Translating it yields CASSPGQPNTEAFF.

This clonotype was recorded once. This chain connects TRBV10-3 to TRBJ2-2; no definite D call. The V gene's germline CDR1 is ENHRY and CDR2 SYGVKD. CDR3 size: 15 residues. V was trimmed by 0 bases and J by 12 bases, leaving 17 bases between them. The DNA of the CDR3 is TGTGCCATCAGTGAGTCAGCCGCCGTATGGGGTCAGCTGTTTTTT. It translates to CAISESAAVWGQLFF.

This clonotype was observed a handful of times. This chain links TRBV2 with TRBJ1-5; D is unresolved. V was clipped by 6 bases and J by 4 bases, with 10 bases between them. The CDR3 is 13 residues long. Germline V gene lookup returns CDR1 SNHLY and CDR2 FYNNEI. The CDR3 here is CASRAEGNQPQHF. The CDR3 DNA follows: TGTGCCAGCAGGGCCGAGGGTAATCAGCCCCAGCATTTT. The variable domain in full, with the rest retrieved from reference TRBV2 and TRBJ1-5, is EPEVTQTPSHQVTQMGQEVILRCVPISNHLYFYWYRQILGQKVEFLVSFYNNEISEKSEIFDDQFSVERPDGSNFTLKIRSTKLEDSAMYFCASRAEGNQPQHFGDGTRLSIL.

This clonotype was seen only a few times. V gene TRBV7-9 combines with J gene TRBJ1-1; the match to TRBD1 covers 8 bases. Looked up from germline, CDR1 is SEHNR and CDR2 is FQNEAQ (reference sequence). The J segment lost 10 bases and the V segment lost 5 bases, leaving 18 bases of the junction unmatched. The CDR3 runs 16 residues. The CDR3 loop reads CASSTQPGGAGGGAFF. CDR3 in DNA: TGTGCCAGCAGCACCCAACCAGGGGGCGCGGGTGGTGGAGCTTTCTTT.

The chain couples TRBV10-2 to TRBJ2-2; TRBD1 agrees at 9 bases. Trimming at V came to 6 bases and at J to 1 base, leaving 3 bases not matched to a gene. Germline assignment: CDR1 WSHSY and CDR2 SAAADI. This CDR3 has 15 amino acids. Written as DNA, the CDR3 is TGCGCCAGCAGGATGGGACAGGGGAACACCGGGGAGCTGTTTTTT. This encodes CASRMGQGNTGELFF.

This clonotype has only a few counts. J is TRBJ2-5 and V is TRBV11-1; D not resolved. The CDR3 consists of 13 residues. The ends were cut back, 3 bases at V and 0 bases at J, with 5 bases in the middle. Germline lookup yields CDR1 SGHAT and CDR2 FQDESV (reference sequence). This CDR3 reads CASSFANQETQYF. CDR3 nucleotide sequence: TGTGCCAGCAGCTTTGCCAACCAAGAGACCCAGTACTTC. Filled out from reference TRBV11-1 and TRBJ2-5, the complete variable domain reads EAEVAQSPRYKITEKSQAVAFWCDPISGHATLYWYRQILGQGPELLVQFQDESVVDDSQLPKDRFSAERLKGVDSTLKIQPAELGDSAMYLCASSFANQETQYFGPGTRLLVL.

V gene TRBV27 combines with J gene TRBJ1-2; D call uncertain. The CDR3 is 15 residues long. Germline values: CDR1 MNHEY, CDR2 SMNVEV (reference sequence). Trimming shortened V by 5 bases and J by 8 bases, and 21 bases separated the two germline ends. This CDR3 is CASSPLGGLVLGYTF. The CDR3 DNA reads TGTGCCAGCAGTCCCCTGGGCGGGCTCGTCCTCGGCTACACCTTC.

The chain carries TRBV20-1 and TRBJ2-5, with D tentatively TRBD2 (6 bases). CDR1 is DFQATT, CDR2 SNEGSKA, per germline (reference sequence). Trimming stripped 1 base from V and 1 base from J, with 7 bases between. This CDR3 region has 13 residues. The CDR3 nucleotides read TGCAGTGCTAGAGGACTAGTCCAAGAGACCCAGTACTTC. This translates into CSARGLVQETQYF.

The chain combines TRBV28 with TRBJ2-7, with 7 positions matching TRBD1. Germline-derived CDR1 and CDR2 are MDHEN and SYDVKM. The V and J ends lost 4 bases and 5 bases, in that order; junction bases with no gene match: 11. The length of the CDR3 is 15 residues. CDR3 amino acids: CASSWWGRGYHEQYF. The DNA of the CDR3 is TGTGCCAGCAGTTGGTGGGGCAGGGGGTATCACGAGCAGTACTTC.

The chain is built from TRBV10-3 and TRBJ2-5, with D perhaps given as TRBD1 or TRBD2 (6 bases each). Deletions cut 4 bases from V and 4 bases from J, with 13 bases between. Germline assignment: CDR1 ENHRY and CDR2 SYGVKD. The CDR3 sequence is 14 residues long. CDR3 nucleotide sequence: TGTGCCATCAGTGCGAGACAGGAGGGAGAGACCCAGTACTTC. Its protein product is CAISARQEGETQYF.

The rearrangement joins TRBV20-1 to TRBJ1-2, with TRBD1 matching over 8 bases. CDR3 length equals 14 residues. CDR1 and CDR2 from the germline V gene are DFQATT and SNEGSKA (reference sequence). V lost 4 bases, J lost 2 bases, and 6 bases stayed unmatched. CDR3 nucleotides: TGCAGTGCTAACAGGGGGGCAATAAACTATGGCTACACCTTC. Amino acids: CSANRGAINYGYTF.

This chain joins TRBV20-1 and TRBJ2-1; D might be TRBD2 (5 bases). The ends were cut back, 0 bases at V and 5 bases at J, with 14 bases in the middle. Germline assignment: CDR1 DFQATT and CDR2 SNEGSKA (reference sequence). The length of the CDR3 is 15 residues. The CDR3, as DNA: TGCAGTGCTAGAGATTCCGAGGGAGTCCACAATGAGCAGTTCTTC. Protein: CSARDSEGVHNEQFF.

The chain has TRBV20-1 and TRBJ2-3, with D tentatively TRBD2 (6 bases). V lost 0 bases to trimming and J lost 8 bases, with 15 bases between them. Looked up from germline, CDR1 is DFQATT and CDR2 is SNEGSKA (reference sequence). The CDR3 totals 14 residues. CDR3 sequence reads: CSARDQQRAITQYF. CDR3 in DNA: TGCAGTGCTAGAGATCAGCAGCGGGCCATTACGCAGTATTTT.

The gene calls are TRBV19 and TRBJ2-7, with D perhaps matching TRBD1 (6 bases). Per the germline V gene, CDR1 is LNHDA and CDR2 is SQIVND (reference sequence). The V end was cut by 5 bases, the J end by 3 bases, with 11 bases between. This CDR3 is 13 amino acids long. The CDR3 DNA is TGTGCCAGTAGTCGACAGGATATCTACGAGCAGTACTTC. Translation: CASSRQDIYEQYF.

V gene TRBV10-3 combines with J gene TRBJ2-7, with D uncertain. This CDR3 contains 14 residues. The ends were cut back, 3 bases at V and 6 bases at J, with 15 bases in the middle. Germline assignment: CDR1 ENHRY and CDR2 SYGVKD. Here the CDR3 reads CAISDYSRIGEQYF. The DNA for the CDR3 is TGTGCCATCAGTGATTATAGTCGGATAGGCGAGCAGTACTTC.